The next 22 T cell receptor beta chains were all read from a single sample in a study of shared clonotypes between healthy human individuals. Produced via immunoSEQ multiplex PCR; TCRdb's table is partial and in-frame only. This sample has just over 2,000,000 clones; roughly 96% occur once, and the top ten carry 0.1% to 0.15%. The sequenced sample consisted of naive CD4+ T cells sorted from blood. Subset noted: CD45RA+ positively selected. These receptors all come from a man younger than 35 in good health.

A remark on this clone: The same CDR3 also results from other DNA sequences found in this sample. The J gene is TRBJ2-5, the V gene TRBV10-3, with 9 bases identical to TRBD1. The CDR3 runs 14 residues. Germline values: CDR1 ENHRY, CDR2 SYGVKD. Trimming at V came to 0 bases and at J to 5 bases, leaving 1 base not matched to a gene. The CDR3 reads CAISESTGGETQYF. CDR3 bases: TGTGCCATCAGTGAGTCGACAGGGGGGGAGACCCAGTACTTC.

Concerning this clone: Other DNA sequences within the sample encode an identical CDR3. The CDR3 spells CASSPAGGTDTQYF. CDR3 in DNA: TGTGCCAGCAGTCCGGCGGGAGGTACAGATACGCAGTATTTT. The genes are TRBV6-5 and TRBJ2-3, with 8 nucleotides matching TRBD2. V was pared by 5 bases and J by 3 bases, with 4 bases of the junction left unmatched. CDR3 length: 14 residues. The germline CDR1 and CDR2 sequences are MNHEY and SVGAGI.

The rearrangement uses TRBV30 and TRBJ2-3; 14 positions agree with TRBD2. The germline V gene has CDR1 GTSNPN and CDR2 SVGIG (reference sequence). This CDR3 region has 17 residues. V lost 1 base and J lost 0; bases outside the gene matches: 3. The CDR3 bases are TGTGCCTGGAGTGGGACTAGCGGGAGGACGAGCACAGATACGCAGTATTTT. Encoded protein: CAWSGTSGRTSTDTQYF.

The CDR3 is CASSPGLAGLNEQFF. CDR3 in DNA: TGTGCCAGCAGCCCAGGACTAGCGGGCTTAAATGAGCAGTTCTTC. This sequence joins TRBV11-2 and TRBJ2-1; 11 bases align to TRBD2. This CDR3 comprises 15 residues. CDR1 is SGHAT and CDR2 is FQNNGV in the germline V gene. V shed 5 bases, J shed 7 bases, and the junction held 7 bases outside the gene matches.

The chain is built from TRBV28 and TRBJ2-7; unclear D gene. V shed 10 bases and J shed 4 bases, with 11 bases lying between them. The CDR3 totals 11 residues. Germline-derived CDR1 and CDR2 are MDHEN and SYDVKM. CDR3: CATGPIYEQYF. CDR3 sequence (DNA): TGTGCCACCGGCCCCATTTACGAGCAGTACTTC.

CDR3 DNA: TGTGCCAGCAGCCTAAAGGGGAAACTGTTTTTT. The encoded protein is CASSLKGKLFF. The chain uses TRBV6-5 and TRBJ1-4; tentative D call: TRBD1 (5 bases). This CDR3 spans 11 amino acids. The germline CDR1 and CDR2 sequences are MNHEY and SVGAGI. Deletions cut 6 bases from V and 11 bases from J, with 10 bases between.

The chain joins TRBV6-6 to TRBJ1-2; D is perhaps TRBD1 (5 bases). CDR1 MNHNY and CDR2 SVGAGI come from the germline V gene (reference sequence). The CDR3 contains 15 residues. V gave up 7 bases and J gave up 2 bases, with 17 bases separating them. CDR3 residues: CASKNRDAHNYGYTF. CDR3 nucleotide sequence: TGTGCCAGCAAAAATCGGGACGCGCACAACTATGGCTACACCTTC.

CDR3 DNA sequence: TGCGCCAGCAGCTTGTATCCCGGGACAGGGGAGAATACGCAGTATTTT. This translates into CASSLYPGTGENTQYF. The chain links TRBV5-1 to TRBJ2-3; 10 bases align to TRBD1. V gave up 1 base and J gave up 7 bases; unmatched junction bases: 9. CDR3 length: 16 amino acids. CDR1 is SGHRS and CDR2 is YFSETQ in the germline V gene.

This sequence joins TRBV27 and TRBJ1-6, with D perhaps matching TRBD1 (6 bases). Germline V CDR1 and CDR2: MNHEY, SMNVEV (reference sequence). The CDR3 runs to 17 residues. Trimming stripped 1 base from V and 8 bases from J, with 18 bases between. CDR3 DNA: TGTGCCAGCAGTTTATGGGAGGGGGATCCTAGGCATTCACCCCTCCACTTT. Protein sequence: CASSLWEGDPRHSPLHF.

The chain is built from TRBV7-2 and TRBJ1-2; D possibly corresponds to TRBD1 (5 bases). Trimming stripped 5 bases from V and 0 bases from J, with 10 bases between. Germline V gives CDR1 SGHTA, CDR2 FQGNSA. This CDR3 region has 14 residues. CDR3 loop: CASSITGANYGYTF. Here the CDR3 DNA reads TGTGCCAGCAGCATCACAGGAGCTAACTATGGCTACACCTTC.

The V gene is TRBV7-9, the J gene TRBJ1-6; D is possibly TRBD1 (6 bases). The germline V gene encodes CDR1 SEHNR and CDR2 FQNEAQ (reference sequence). The V end was cut by 5 bases, the J end by 10 bases, with 12 bases between. CDR3 length: 13 residues. CDR3 sequence reads: CASSPDRISPLHF. Here the CDR3 DNA reads TGTGCCAGCAGCCCAGACAGGATATCACCCCTCCACTTT.

The table lists this clone with a few counts. V and J are TRBV5-1 and TRBJ2-2; 7 bases agree with TRBD1. This CDR3 spans 15 amino acids. With V trimmed by 3 bases and J by 4 bases, 6 bases remained unmatched. CDR1 and CDR2 from the germline V gene are SGHRS and YFSETQ. The CDR3 protein is CASSSSNRGTGELFF. In nucleotides, the CDR3 is TGCGCCAGCAGCTCATCCAACAGGGGCACCGGGGAGCTGTTTTTT.

This sequence joins TRBV7-2 and TRBJ2-7; D is unresolved. This CDR3 region has 14 residues. Trimming stripped 7 bases from V and 0 bases from J, with 13 bases between. CDR1 and CDR2 from the germline V gene are SGHTA and FQGNSA. The CDR3: CASTPTWISYEQYF. The DNA of the CDR3 is TGTGCCAGCACCCCTACTTGGATCTCCTACGAGCAGTACTTC. The full variable domain, rest sourced from reference TRBV7-2 and TRBJ2-7, is GAGVSQSPSNKVTEKGKDVELRCDPISGHTALYWYRQSLGQGLEFLIYFQGNSAPDKSGLPSDRFSAERTGGSVSTLTIQRTQQEDSAVYLCASTPTWISYEQYFGPGTRLTVT.

The chain is built from TRBV5-1 and TRBJ2-5; 8 bases are a match to TRBD1. CDR1 and CDR2 (germline): SGHRS, YFSETQ. The V and J ends lost 1 base and 5 bases, in that order; junction bases with no gene match: 4. This CDR3 contains 14 residues. This CDR3 reads CASSLQGARETQYF. DNA for the CDR3: TGCGCCAGCAGCTTGCAGGGGGCGCGGGAGACCCAGTACTTC. The entire variable domain, with the rest obtained from reference TRBV5-1 and TRBJ2-5, is as follows: KAGVTQTPRYLIKTRGQQVTLSCSPISGHRSVSWYQQTPGQGLQFLFEYFSETQRNKGNFPGRFSGRQFSNSRSEMNVSTLELGDSALYLCASSLQGARETQYFGPGTRLLVL.

The chain combines TRBV6-6 with TRBJ1-4; no firm D call. The CDR3 sequence is 13 residues long. The V gene's germline CDR1 is MNHNY and CDR2 SVGAGI (reference sequence). V lost 2 bases to trimming and J lost 5 bases, with 6 bases between them. The DNA for the CDR3 is TGTGCCAGCAGTTACACGTCGAATGAAAAACTGTTTTTT. Translated, it gives CASSYTSNEKLFF.

The V gene is TRBV19, the J gene TRBJ1-1; 9 positions match TRBD1. Germline V gene data show CDR1 as LNHDA and CDR2 as SQIVND (reference sequence). This CDR3 has 14 residues. The V and J ends lost 6 bases and 4 bases, in that order; junction bases with no gene match: 6. The CDR3 coding sequence is TGTGCCAGTAGAACCACGACAGGGGGCACTGAAGCTTTCTTT. It is translated as CASRTTTGGTEAFF.

This clone has a single count. This sequence joins TRBV28 and TRBJ2-7, with 9 bases that match TRBD1. This CDR3 has 15 amino acids. J lost 5 bases, V lost 1 base, and 6 bases had no gene match. Germline CDR1 reads MDHEN; CDR2 reads SYDVKM. CDR3 region: CASSLFDRGKNEQYF. CDR3 nucleotides: TGTGCCAGCAGTTTATTCGACAGGGGGAAAAACGAGCAGTACTTC.

The J gene is TRBJ2-7, the V gene TRBV29-1; D ambiguous. The CDR3 length is 16 residues. The ends were cut back, 1 base at V and 3 bases at J, with 19 bases in the middle. Germline V CDR1 and CDR2: SQVTM, ANQGSEA. The CDR3 DNA reads as TGCAGCGTTGAAGTCTCGGCTAGTGTTACGGTCTACGAGCAGTACTTC. Translated, it gives CSVEVSASVTVYEQYF.

V usage is TRBV30 and J usage is TRBJ1-4; 8 bases are a match to TRBD1. This CDR3 is built from 15 residues. Germline CDR1 and CDR2: GTSNPN and SVGIG (reference sequence). V trimming: 2 bases; J trimming: 10 bases; junction bases outside the gene matches: 12. CDR3 DNA: TGTGCCTGGAGTAGGGGGACAGGAGCTTATGCAAAACTGTTTTTT. It encodes CAWSRGTGAYAKLFF.

The chain combines TRBV5-4 with TRBJ1-1, with D uncertain. CDR3 size: 16 residues. Germline V lookup: CDR1 SGHNT, CDR2 YYREEE (reference sequence). V lost 0 bases and J lost 1, with 13 bases in between. CDR3 DNA: TGTGCCAGCAGCTTGGCAGCTTGGCAGCAGAACACTGAAGCTTTCTTT. It encodes CASSLAAWQQNTEAFF.

V usage is TRBV6-5 and J usage is TRBJ2-1; 10 bases are shared with TRBD1. CDR1 MNHEY and CDR2 SVGAGI come from the germline V gene. CDR3 length: 15 amino acids. V lost 6 bases and J lost 10; bases outside the gene matches: 12. The CDR3 region has the DNA TGTGCCAGCAGCAGAGACCCGGGACAGGGGTTAGAGCAGTTCTTC. Its translation is CASSRDPGQGLEQFF.

V usage is TRBV7-9 and J usage is TRBJ2-3, with unresolved D. CDR1 is SEHNR, CDR2 FQNEAQ, per germline (reference sequence). The length of the CDR3 is 15 residues. Trimming removed 3 bases from V and 5 bases from J, with 15 bases in between. Here the CDR3 reads CASSLSLPSGDTQYF. The CDR3 nucleotides are TGTGCCAGCAGCTTGAGTCTACCCTCCGGAGATACGCAGTATTTT.